One and the same sample provided the 13 T cell receptor beta chains below, sequenced in a study of technical replicates of blood from a few donors (dated by TCRdb to about 2017). Libraries came from the immunoSEQ multiplex PCR assay. This is the immuneACCESS table as TCRdb keeps it, with only in-frame sequences that have V and J called. A part of the clones is gone; compared with another copy, unresolved V genes explain less than half, and the rest is unexplained. In all, the sample holds over 65,000 clones, and about 94% of those were seen once. The ten top clones hold under 0.3% of the sample. Sequenced material: T cells isolated from PBMCs. The receptors originated from a human donor in good health.

The genes are TRBV4-1 and TRBJ2-5; 13 bases line up with TRBD2. This CDR3 is built from 19 residues. Losses at the gene ends were 0 bases for V and 2 bases for J; bases not matched to a gene: 9. Per the germline V gene, CDR1 is MGHRA and CDR2 is YSYEKL. CDR3 sequence reads: CASSQDGAGTSGDQETQYF. As DNA, the CDR3 is TGCGCCAGCAGCCAAGATGGTGCCGGGACTAGCGGGGATCAAGAGACCCAGTACTTC.

This chain links TRBV4-1 with TRBJ1-1, with D maybe TRBD1 (6 bases). V lost 4 bases and J 7 bases, leaving 16 bases between the germline ends. Germline CDR1 MGHRA, CDR2 YSYEKL. The CDR3 spans 14 residues. The CDR3: CASSPGTPQGEAFF. DNA of the CDR3: TGCGCCAGCAGCCCTGGGACACCTCAGGGTGAAGCTTTCTTT.

The genes are TRBV29-1 and TRBJ2-3, with no clear D. Trimming shortened V by 0 bases and J by 9 bases, and 13 bases separated the two germline ends. Germline CDR1 reads SQVTM; CDR2 reads ANQGSEA. The CDR3 consists of 13 residues. DNA for the CDR3: TGCAGCGTTGAAGAACACTATCCGCTGACGCAGTATTTT. It translates to CSVEEHYPLTQYF.

The chain employs TRBV2 and TRBJ2-5; possible D gene TRBD2, 6 bases. Germline lookup yields CDR1 SNHLY and CDR2 FYNNEI. The CDR3 length is 12 residues. The V end was cut by 6 bases, the J end by 7 bases, with 12 bases between. The CDR3 region has the DNA TGTGCCAGCAGCGGAGGGGTCGCGACCCAGTACTTC. Amino acids: CASSGGVATQYF.

The chain links TRBV15 to TRBJ2-5; tentative D call: TRBD1 (6 bases). The CDR3 totals 15 residues. The germline V and J ends were trimmed by 1 base and 1 base, with 10 bases remaining between them. Germline V gives CDR1 LNHNV, CDR2 YYDKDF (reference sequence). DNA for the CDR3: TGTGCCACCAGCAGAGGAAACAGGGTCCAAGAGACCCAGTACTTC. It translates to CATSRGNRVQETQYF.

The chain couples TRBV6-5 to TRBJ1-2; 7 bases match TRBD1. The CDR3 covers 15 residues. V dropped 0 bases and J dropped 4; count of bases not matched to a gene: 5. Per germline, CDR1 MNHEY and CDR2 SVGAGI. CDR3 amino acids: CASSYSNRGSYGYTF. CDR3 bases: TGTGCCAGCAGTTACTCGAACAGGGGTAGCTATGGCTACACCTTC.

V usage is TRBV19 and J usage is TRBJ1-2, with 9 positions matching TRBD1. The CDR3 runs to 15 residues. Trimming removed 3 bases from V and 8 bases from J; junction bases left unmatched: 10. Germline CDR1 reads LNHDA; CDR2 reads SQIVND (reference sequence). CDR3 nucleotide sequence: TGTGCCAGTAGTATTGGTTTGAGACAGGGGGACGGCTACACCTTC. It codes for CASSIGLRQGDGYTF.

The rearrangement links TRBV5-6 to TRBJ1-4, with D possibly TRBD1 on 5 matching bases. Per the germline V gene, CDR1 is SGHDT and CDR2 is YYEEEE. Trimming shortened V by 0 bases and J by 0 bases, and 9 bases separated the two germline ends. The CDR3 loop spans 16 amino acids. The CDR3 bases are TGTGCCAGCAGCTTGGGGGGCCTGGCAACTAATGAAAAACTGTTTTTT. It codes for CASSLGGLATNEKLFF.

V gene TRBV6-4 combines with J gene TRBJ2-1; D possibly corresponds to TRBD2 (6 bases). V dropped 3 bases and J dropped 8 bases, with 14 bases sitting between them. The V gene's germline CDR1 is MRHNA and CDR2 SNTAGT. The CDR3 has 14 amino acids. The CDR3 spells CASSEDYLVDEQFF. The CDR3 DNA reads as TGTGCCAGCAGTGAGGACTACCTTGTGGATGAGCAGTTCTTC.

This clone was observed a single time. The rearrangement joins TRBV5-1 to TRBJ2-1, with 7 nucleotides matching TRBD1. Germline CDR1 and CDR2: SGHRS and YFSETQ. Germline trimming cut 3 bases from V and 4 bases from J; bases unmatched to any gene: 19. The CDR3 is 19 amino acids. CDR3 DNA: TGCGCCAGCAGCTCCCCGACAGGGAATATAGTTTGGGCATACAATGAGCAGTTCTTC. This codes for CASSSPTGNIVWAYNEQFF.

V gene TRBV5-6 combines with J gene TRBJ2-5; 13 nucleotides agree with TRBD2. J was trimmed by 1 base and V by 9 bases; bases with no gene match: 3. Per germline, CDR1 SGHDT and CDR2 YYEEEE. The CDR3 extends over 14 amino acids. The CDR3 loop reads CATGLAGPQETQYF. CDR3 sequence (DNA): TGTGCCACGGGACTAGCGGGGCCCCAAGAGACCCAGTACTTC.

V gene TRBV28 combines with J gene TRBJ2-1; no reliable D call. Between the trimmed V and J ends, which lost 3 bases and 7 bases, there was a span of 7 bases. Germline CDR1 and CDR2: MDHEN and SYDVKM. CDR3 length: 12 residues. The CDR3 loop is CASSFALNEQFF. The CDR3 DNA reads TGTGCCAGCAGTTTTGCCCTAAATGAGCAGTTCTTC.

The chain combines TRBV7-3 with TRBJ1-1, with 10 bases lining up with TRBD1. The CDR3 extends over 16 amino acids. The germline V gene encodes CDR1 SGHTA and CDR2 FQGTGA. Trimming removed 5 bases from V and 0 bases from J; junction bases left unmatched: 6. CDR3 region: CASSPGGQGMNTEAFF. The CDR3 coding sequence is TGTGCCAGCAGCCCGGGGGGACAGGGGATGAACACTGAAGCTTTCTTT.